This T cell receptor beta chain was captured in a study of glioma-infiltrating T cells after dendritic cell vaccination. Background on the study: Dendritic cell vaccination trial patients had either newly diagnosed or recurrent glioblastoma.

The data were produced by immunoSEQ multiplex PCR, yet TCRdb's version contains in-frame clones alone and is incomplete. The sample contains roughly 100,000 clones, around 91% of which appear only once. The time point: after dendritic cell vaccination, including at tumor progression/relapse. Fresh-frozen tumor tissue and more than two years of survival data were available for all. Blood PBMC samples: pre-vaccination, two weeks post third vaccination, and at tumor progression. The CDR3 consists of 15 residues. The junction had 7 bases not matched to a gene; V was cut back by 6 bases and J by 8 bases. Germline V gene sequence: CDR1 WNHNN, CDR2 SYGVQD (reference sequence).

The sequence was collected from a human donor with glioblastoma. The sequencing used blood, collected after dendritic cell vaccination. The rearrangement links TRBV10-1 to TRBJ2-1; 13 nucleotides align to TRBD2. Here the CDR3 reads CASRGRLAGGYEQFF. CDR3 nucleotide sequence: TGCGCCAGCAGGGGGAGACTAGCGGGGGGCTATGAGCAGTTCTTC.